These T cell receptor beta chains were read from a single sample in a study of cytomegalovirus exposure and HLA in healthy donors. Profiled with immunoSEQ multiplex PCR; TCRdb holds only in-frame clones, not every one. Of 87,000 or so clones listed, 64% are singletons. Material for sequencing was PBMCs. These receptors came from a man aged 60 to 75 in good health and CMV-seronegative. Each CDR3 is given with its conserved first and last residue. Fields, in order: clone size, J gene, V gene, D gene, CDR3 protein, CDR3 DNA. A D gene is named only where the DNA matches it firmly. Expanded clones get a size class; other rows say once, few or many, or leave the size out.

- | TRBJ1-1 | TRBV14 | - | CASSPLQGGRNTEAFF | TGTGCCAGCAGCCCCCTACAGGGTGGCAGGAACACTGAAGCTTTCTTT
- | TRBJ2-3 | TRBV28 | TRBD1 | CASDGQGATDTQYF | TGTGCCAGTGATGGGCAGGGGGCAACAGATACGCAGTATTTT
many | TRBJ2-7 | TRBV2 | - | CASSVGLAPTYEQYF | TGTGCCAGCAGTGTAGGGCTAGCGCCTACCTACGAGCAGTACTTC
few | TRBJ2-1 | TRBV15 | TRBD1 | CATRVGQGSNEQFF | TGTGCCACCAGAGTGGGACAGGGGTCCAATGAGCAGTTCTTC
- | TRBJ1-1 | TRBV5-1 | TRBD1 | CANSPQQGSTEAFF | TGCGCCAACAGCCCTCAACAGGGGAGTACTGAAGCTTTCTTT
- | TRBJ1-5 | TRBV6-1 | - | CASSAVGGNQPQHF | TGTGCCAGCAGTGCGGTCGGGGGCAATCAGCCCCAGCATTTT
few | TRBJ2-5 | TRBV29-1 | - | CSVGGHSQETQYF | TGCAGCGTTGGGGGACATTCACAAGAGACCCAGTACTTC
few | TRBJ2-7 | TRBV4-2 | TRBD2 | CASSQGELAGGLSYEQYF | TGTGCCAGCAGCCAAGGGGAACTAGCGGGGGGGCTATCCTACGAGCAGTACTTC
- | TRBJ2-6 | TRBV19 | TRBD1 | CASMRGTAISGANVLTF | TGTGCCAGTATGAGGGGGACAGCGATCTCTGGGGCCAACGTCCTGACTTTC
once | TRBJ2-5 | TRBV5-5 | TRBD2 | CASSLTSGETWTQYF | TGTGCCAGCAGCCTGACTAGCGGGGAGACGTGGACCCAGTACTTC
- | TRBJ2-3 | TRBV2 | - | CARETSTDTQYF | TGTGCCAGGGAGACTAGCACAGATACGCAGTATTTT
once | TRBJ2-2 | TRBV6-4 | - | CASSLDSAPNTGELFF | TGTGCCAGCAGTTTAGACAGCGCTCCGAACACCGGGGAGCTGTTTTTT
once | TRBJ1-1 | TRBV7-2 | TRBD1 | CASSLSLSGGYGTEAFF | TGTGCCAGCAGCTTAAGTTTGTCAGGGGGCTATGGCACTGAAGCTTTCTTT
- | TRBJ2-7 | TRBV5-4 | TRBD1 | CASRGGQGVSYEQYF | TGTGCCAGCAGGGGTGGACAGGGGGTCTCCTACGAGCAGTACTTC
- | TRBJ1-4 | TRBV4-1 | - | CASSQASGRSDSELFF | TGCGCCAGCAGCCAAGCCTCGGGTCGAAGCGACTCCGAACTGTTTTTT
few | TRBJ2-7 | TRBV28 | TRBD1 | CASSLGDRAYSYEQYF | TGTGCCAGCAGTTTGGGGGACAGGGCCTACTCCTACGAGCAGTACTTC
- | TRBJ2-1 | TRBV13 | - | CASSLLLGADYSYNEQFF | TGTGCCAGCAGCTTACTTTTGGGGGCCGATTACTCCTACAATGAGCAGTTCTTC
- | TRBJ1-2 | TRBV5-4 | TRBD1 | CASSPSTGPYGYTF | TGTGCCAGCAGCCCCTCGACAGGGCCCTATGGCTACACCTTC
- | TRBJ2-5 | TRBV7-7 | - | CASSFGSYQETQYF | TGTGCTAGCAGCTTCGGGAGCTACCAAGAGACCCAGTACTTC
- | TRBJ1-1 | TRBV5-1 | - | CASSLEGRGMTEAFF | TGCGCCAGCAGCTTGGAAGGACGGGGAATGACTGAAGCTTTCTTT
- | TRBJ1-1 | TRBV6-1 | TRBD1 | CASTPRQGEAFF | TGTGCCAGCACCCCTAGACAGGGGGAAGCTTTCTTT
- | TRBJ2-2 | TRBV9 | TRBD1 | CASRRDRGHGGELFF | TGTGCCAGCAGACGGGACAGGGGGCACGGCGGGGAGCTGTTTTTT
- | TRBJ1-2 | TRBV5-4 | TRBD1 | CASSSISVTGKFYGYTF | TGTGCCAGCAGCTCAATCTCCGTGACAGGGAAGTTCTATGGCTACACCTTC
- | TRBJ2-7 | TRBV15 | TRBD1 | CATSRYGTGFRYEQYF | TGTGCCACCAGCAGATACGGGACAGGGTTTCGCTACGAGCAGTACTTC
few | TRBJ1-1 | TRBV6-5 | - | CASSRVGRMNTEAFF | TGTGCCAGCAGCCGCGTGGGGAGGATGAACACTGAAGCTTTCTTT
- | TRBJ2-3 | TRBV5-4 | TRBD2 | CASSPSLSGIDTQYF | TGTGCCAGCAGCCCAAGCCTTAGCGGGATTGATACGCAGTATTTT
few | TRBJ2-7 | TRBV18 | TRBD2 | CASSQAGGPHEQYF | TGTGCCAGCTCACAAGCGGGAGGGCCACACGAGCAGTACTTC
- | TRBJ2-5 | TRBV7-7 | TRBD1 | CASSPSPPGTGFLQETQYF | TGTGCTAGCAGCCCGTCCCCTCCCGGGACAGGGTTTCTCCAAGAGACCCAGTACTTC
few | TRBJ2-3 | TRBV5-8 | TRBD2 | CASSYGGLAGGVTDTQYF | TGTGCCAGCAGCTACGGAGGACTAGCGGGGGGGGTAACAGATACGCAGTATTTT
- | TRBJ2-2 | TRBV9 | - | CASSDLTSGELFF | TGTGCCAGCAGCGACCTGACTAGTGGGGAGCTGTTTTTT
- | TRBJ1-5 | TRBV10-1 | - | CASSRDINQPQHF | TGCGCCAGCAGTAGGGACATTAATCAGCCCCAGCATTTT
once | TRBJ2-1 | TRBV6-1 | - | CASSEALFGQPNEQFF | TGTGCCAGCAGTGAAGCCCTGTTTGGACAGCCCAATGAGCAGTTCTTC
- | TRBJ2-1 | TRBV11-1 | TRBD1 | CASTDRGQGNEQFF | TGTGCCAGCACCGACAGGGGGCAAGGGAATGAGCAGTTCTTC
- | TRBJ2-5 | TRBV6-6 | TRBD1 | CASRLTGGRETQYF | TGTGCCAGCAGACTTACAGGGGGCCGAGAGACCCAGTACTTC
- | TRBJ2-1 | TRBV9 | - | CASSVTGNQDNEQFF | TGTGCCAGCAGCGTAACAGGGAACCAGGACAATGAGCAGTTCTTC
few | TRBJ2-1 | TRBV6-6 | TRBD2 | CASRGLAGPEGQFF | TGTGCCAGCAGAGGACTAGCGGGACCCGAGGGGCAGTTCTTC
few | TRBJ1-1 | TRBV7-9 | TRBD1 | CASSPLWGTGNTEAFF | TGTGCCAGCAGCCCGCTGTGGGGGACAGGGAACACTGAAGCTTTCTTT
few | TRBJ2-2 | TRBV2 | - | CASRVNTNTGELFF | TGTGCCAGCAGGGTTAACACGAACACCGGGGAGCTGTTTTTT
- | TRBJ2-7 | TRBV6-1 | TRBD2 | CASSGQTSGGNYEQYF | TGTGCCAGCAGTGGCCAGACTAGCGGGGGAAACTACGAGCAGTACTTC
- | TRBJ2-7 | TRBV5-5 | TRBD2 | CASSSSGPSSSYEQYF | TGTGCCAGCAGCTCTAGCGGCCCCTCAAGCTCCTACGAGCAGTACTTC